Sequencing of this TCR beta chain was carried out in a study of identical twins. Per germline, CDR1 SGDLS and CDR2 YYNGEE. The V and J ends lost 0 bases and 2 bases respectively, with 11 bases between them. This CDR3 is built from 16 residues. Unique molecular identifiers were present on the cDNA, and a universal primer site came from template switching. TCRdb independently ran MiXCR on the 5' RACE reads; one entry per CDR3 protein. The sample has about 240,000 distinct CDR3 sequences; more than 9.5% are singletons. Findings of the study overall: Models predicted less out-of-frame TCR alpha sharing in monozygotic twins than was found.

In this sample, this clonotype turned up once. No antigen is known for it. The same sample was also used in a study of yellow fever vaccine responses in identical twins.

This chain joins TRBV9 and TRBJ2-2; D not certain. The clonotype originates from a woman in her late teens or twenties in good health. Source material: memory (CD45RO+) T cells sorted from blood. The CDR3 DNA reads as TGTGCCAGCAGCGTAGCTTCGGCAGGAAACACCGGGGAGCTGTTTTTT. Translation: CASSVASAGNTGELFF. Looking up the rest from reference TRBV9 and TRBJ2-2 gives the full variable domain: DSGVTQTPKHLITATGQRVTLRCSPRSGDLSVYWYQQSLDQGLQFLIQYYNGEERAKGNILERFSAQQFPDLHSELNLSSLELGDSALYFCASSVASAGNTGELFFGEGSRLTVL.